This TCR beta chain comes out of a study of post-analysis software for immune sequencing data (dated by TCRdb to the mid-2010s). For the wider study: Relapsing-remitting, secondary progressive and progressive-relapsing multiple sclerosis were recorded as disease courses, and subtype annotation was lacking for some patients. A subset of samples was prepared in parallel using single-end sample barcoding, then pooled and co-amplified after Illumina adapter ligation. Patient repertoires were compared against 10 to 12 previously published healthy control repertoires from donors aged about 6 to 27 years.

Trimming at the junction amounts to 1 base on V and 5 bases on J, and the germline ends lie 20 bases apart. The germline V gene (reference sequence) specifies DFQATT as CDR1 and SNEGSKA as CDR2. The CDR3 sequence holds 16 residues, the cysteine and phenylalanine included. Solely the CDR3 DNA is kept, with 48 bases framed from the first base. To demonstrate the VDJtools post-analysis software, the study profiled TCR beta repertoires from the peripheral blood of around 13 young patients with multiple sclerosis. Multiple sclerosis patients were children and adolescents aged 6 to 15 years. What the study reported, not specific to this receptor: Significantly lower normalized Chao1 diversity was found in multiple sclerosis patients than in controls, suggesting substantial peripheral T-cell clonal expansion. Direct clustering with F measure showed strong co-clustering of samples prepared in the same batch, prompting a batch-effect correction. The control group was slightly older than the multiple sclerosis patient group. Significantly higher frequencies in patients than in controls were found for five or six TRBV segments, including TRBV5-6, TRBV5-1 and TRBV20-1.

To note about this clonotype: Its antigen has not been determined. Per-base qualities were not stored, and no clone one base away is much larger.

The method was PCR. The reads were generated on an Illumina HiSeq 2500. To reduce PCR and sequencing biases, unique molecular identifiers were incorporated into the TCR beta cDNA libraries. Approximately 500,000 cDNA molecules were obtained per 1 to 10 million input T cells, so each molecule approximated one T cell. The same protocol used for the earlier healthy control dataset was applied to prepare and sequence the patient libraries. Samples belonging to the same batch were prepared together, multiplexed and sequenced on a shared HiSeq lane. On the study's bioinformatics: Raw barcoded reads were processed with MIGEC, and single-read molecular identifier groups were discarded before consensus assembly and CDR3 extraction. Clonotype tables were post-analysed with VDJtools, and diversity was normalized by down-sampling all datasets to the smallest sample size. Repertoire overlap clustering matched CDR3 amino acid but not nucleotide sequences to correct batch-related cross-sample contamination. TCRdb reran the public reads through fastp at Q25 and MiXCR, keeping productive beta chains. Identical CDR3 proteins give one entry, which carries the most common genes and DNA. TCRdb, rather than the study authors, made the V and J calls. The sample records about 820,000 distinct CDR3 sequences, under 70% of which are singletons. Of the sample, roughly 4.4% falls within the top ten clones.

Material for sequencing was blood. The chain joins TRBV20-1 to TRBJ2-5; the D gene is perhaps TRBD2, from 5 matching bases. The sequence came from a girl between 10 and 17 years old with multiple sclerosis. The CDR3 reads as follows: CSARGESATKKETQYF. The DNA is TGCAGTGCTAGAGGGGAGAGCGCAACCAAGAAGGAGACCCAGTACTTC.